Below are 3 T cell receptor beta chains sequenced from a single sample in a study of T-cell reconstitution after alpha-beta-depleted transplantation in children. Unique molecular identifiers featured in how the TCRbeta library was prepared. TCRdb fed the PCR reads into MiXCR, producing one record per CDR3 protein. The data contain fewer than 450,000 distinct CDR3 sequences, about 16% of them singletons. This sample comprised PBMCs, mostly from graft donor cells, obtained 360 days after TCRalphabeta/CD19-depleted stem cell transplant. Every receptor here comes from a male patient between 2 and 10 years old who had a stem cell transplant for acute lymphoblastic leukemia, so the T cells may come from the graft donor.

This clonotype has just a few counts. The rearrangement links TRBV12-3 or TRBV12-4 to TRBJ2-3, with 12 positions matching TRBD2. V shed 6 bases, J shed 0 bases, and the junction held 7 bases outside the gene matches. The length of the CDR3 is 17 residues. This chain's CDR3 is CASSPFGLAGSTDTQYF. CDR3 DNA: TGTGCCAGCAGCCCCTTTGGACTAGCGGGAAGCACAGATACGCAGTATTTT.

The CDR3 sequence: CASSEYGGGAFVTDTQYF. CDR3 coding DNA: TGTGCCAGCAGTGAATATGGGGGGGGCGCGTTTGTCACAGATACGCAGTATTTT. The rearrangement uses TRBV25-1 and TRBJ2-3; the D gene is possibly TRBD2 (7 bases). Germline-derived CDR1 and CDR2 are MGHDK and SYGVNS. The CDR3 runs 18 residues. Trimming left V 0 bases short and J 2 bases short, with 18 bases between.

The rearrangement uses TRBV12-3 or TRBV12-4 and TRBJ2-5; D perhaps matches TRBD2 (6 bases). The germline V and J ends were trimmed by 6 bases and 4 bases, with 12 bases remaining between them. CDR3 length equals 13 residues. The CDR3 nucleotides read TGTGCCAGCAGCCGAGGGACTGCAGAGACCCAGTACTTC. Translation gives CASSRGTAETQYF.